This record concerns one TCR beta chain sequence. Its antigen is still unknown. The source of the sample is a study of cytomegalovirus exposure and HLA in healthy donors. Study in general: The 130 or so validation repertoires used the same platform as the roughly 720 first-cohort repertoires (as reported by a later analysis).

Study-wide results and limits: The TCR clusters that emerged in the first cohort tended, a later analysis found, to co-occur in the approximately 130 validation repertoires. Rare TCR sequences predominated, though certain public TCRs were found in many donors.

Germline V gene data show CDR1 as SGDLS and CDR2 as YYNGEE. Trimming took 0 bases from V and 13 from J; bases not matched to a gene: 5. This CDR3 is built from 12 residues. The data were produced by immunoSEQ multiplex PCR, yet TCRdb's version contains in-frame clones alone and is incomplete. The top ten clones hold approximately 1.5% of a sample with 150,000 to 200,000 clones, around nine tenths of them seen once. V is TRBV9 and J is TRBJ1-1; TRBD1 matches 8 bases. The receptor's source is a woman under 40 in good health and CMV-seronegative. Sequenced material: PBMCs. The CDR3 nucleotides read TGTGCCAGCAGCGTAGCCGGGGACAGGTGTTTCTTT. Its translation: CASSVAGDRCFF.